Following are 13 T cell receptor beta chains from one sample sequenced in a study of cytomegalovirus exposure and HLA in healthy donors. The PCR employed 60 Vbeta primers together with 13 Jbeta primers. Method: immunoSEQ multiplex PCR; TCRdb's copy keeps in-frame clones and lacks some. Among 120,000 or so clones listed, around 75% were seen once. The sequenced sample consisted of PBMCs. Receptors were obtained from a woman aged 50 to 60 in good health and CMV-seropositive.

This clone was seen only once. The chain is built from TRBV5-8 and TRBJ1-2; 10 bases match TRBD1. Germline CDR1 and CDR2: SGHTS and YDEGEE. This CDR3 is 16 amino acids long. J was trimmed by 7 bases and V by 0 bases; bases with no gene match: 9. The CDR3 nucleotides are TGTGCCAGCAGCTTGGGGGGACAGGGGATTATTGCTGGCTACACCTTC. Protein sequence: CASSLGGQGIIAGYTF. The complete variable domain, with remaining parts taken from reference TRBV5-8 and TRBJ1-2, reads EAGVTQSPTHLIKTRGQQATLRCSPISGHTSVYWYQQALGLGLQFLLWYDEGEERNRGNFPPRFSGRQFPNYSSELNVNALELEDSALYLCASSLGGQGIIAGYTFGSGTRLTVV.

This chain uses TRBV7-9 with TRBJ1-5; unclear D gene. From germline, CDR1 is SEHNR and CDR2 FQNEAQ (reference sequence). The CDR3 contains 14 residues. V lost 3 bases and J lost 3, with 9 bases in between. The CDR3 DNA is TGTGCCAGCAGCTTGGGCAATAACAATCAGCCCCAGCATTTT. Encoded protein: CASSLGNNNQPQHF.

The rearrangement joins TRBV30 to TRBJ1-2; D might be TRBD1 (5 bases). Trimming took 1 base from V and 8 from J, leaving 32 bases between them. The CDR3 contains 19 residues. The germline gives CDR1 GTSNPN, CDR2 SVGIG (reference sequence). CDR3 amino acids: CAWSALFEGGSLGGKGYTF. CDR3 nucleotide sequence: TGTGCCTGGAGTGCCCTGTTTGAGGGAGGCAGCCTGGGGGGAAAGGGCTACACCTTC.

This clone was seen a few times. The V and J genes are TRBV7-9 and TRBJ1-4, with D perhaps matching TRBD1 (5 bases). The CDR3 has 17 residues. Per germline, CDR1 SEHNR and CDR2 FQNEAQ (reference sequence). Trimming pared 4 bases from V and 7 bases from J, leaving 22 bases between. The CDR3 DNA reads TGTGCCAGCAGCTCGCTGGGCCTGGGGGACGGGGGTGAAAAACTGTTTTTT. Its translation: CASSSLGLGDGGEKLFF.

V gene TRBV5-4 combines with J gene TRBJ1-2; no clear D. Germline V gene lookup returns CDR1 SGHNT and CDR2 YYREEE (reference sequence). The CDR3 is 15 amino acids. Trimming removed 3 bases at V and 0 bases at J, with 12 bases between. CDR3 bases: TGTGCCAGCAGCTCTAGGCGGATGGCTAACTATGGCTACACCTTC. Protein: CASSSRRMANYGYTF.

The CDR3 sequence: CSVEPVTGDVFLADTQYF. The DNA for the CDR3 is TGCAGCGTTGAACCTGTGACAGGGGACGTTTTTCTCGCAGATACGCAGTATTTT. The J gene is TRBJ2-3, the V gene TRBV29-1; TRBD1 matches at 8 bases. Looked up from germline, CDR1 is SQVTM and CDR2 is ANQGSEA. V lost 2 bases and J lost 4; bases outside the gene matches: 17. The CDR3 sequence is 18 residues long.

This clone was recorded only once. The V and J genes are TRBV2 and TRBJ1-2, with 9 nucleotides matching TRBD1. Germline lookup yields CDR1 SNHLY and CDR2 FYNNEI. CDR3 size: 13 residues. V shed 8 bases and J 8 bases; nucleotides not matched to a gene: 9. Written as DNA, the CDR3 is TGTGCCAGCTCGCGCCGGGACAGGGCAGGCTACACCTTC. It translates to CASSRRDRAGYTF.

This clone was observed a single time. The rearrangement links TRBV5-6 to TRBJ2-5; D perhaps matches TRBD2 (6 bases). This CDR3 comprises 15 residues. Germline V CDR1 and CDR2: SGHDT, YYEEEE. The ends were cut back, 3 bases at V and 5 bases at J, with 17 bases in the middle. CDR3 in DNA: TGTGCCAGCAGCTCTTGGGGAGGCGTCGGGGAGACCCAGTACTTC. Translation: CASSSWGGVGETQYF.

V gene TRBV9 combines with J gene TRBJ2-3; the match to TRBD2 covers 7 bases. V was clipped by 4 bases and J by 1 base; unmatched bases: 12. The CDR3 is 17 amino acids. Germline V gene lookup returns CDR1 SGDLS and CDR2 YYNGEE. CDR3 sequence reads: CASSREGTSDRTDTQYF. In nucleotides, the CDR3 is TGTGCCAGCAGCAGAGAGGGTACTAGCGATCGCACAGATACGCAGTATTTT.

This clone rates as medium-sized (0.01 to 0.1%). This chain uses TRBV7-2 with TRBJ2-7; maybe TRBD1 (6 bases). In germline, CDR1 is SGHTA, CDR2 FQGNSA. Trimming stripped 1 base from V and 2 bases from J, with 12 bases between. The CDR3 totals 15 residues. The CDR3 nucleotides read TGTGCCAGCAGCTTAGGACAGGAGATGCCCTACGAGCAGTACTTC. Its protein is CASSLGQEMPYEQYF.

The gene calls are TRBV5-1 and TRBJ2-2; 11 bases line up with TRBD1. Per germline, CDR1 SGHRS and CDR2 YFSETQ. Trimming removed 4 bases from V and 4 bases from J; junction bases left unmatched: 9. The CDR3 sequence is 17 residues long. The DNA of the CDR3 is TGCGCCAGCAGCCCCATCCCCGGGACAGGGGGCACCGGGGAGCTGTTTTTT. Protein sequence: CASSPIPGTGGTGELFF.

This sequence joins TRBV6-5 and TRBJ1-5; the D is unclear. The V end lost 5 bases, the J end lost 0 bases, and 8 bases lay between the germline ends. The CDR3 contains 14 residues. Per germline, CDR1 MNHEY and CDR2 SVGAGI. CDR3 loop: CASSPISSNQPQHF. CDR3 bases: TGTGCCAGCAGTCCAATTTCTAGCAATCAGCCCCAGCATTTT.

The CDR3 region has the DNA TGTGCCAGCAGTCACCCCAGGGGGCGCGGGGGCTACACCTTC. Translation: CASSHPRGRGGYTF. The V gene is TRBV27, the J gene TRBJ1-2, with 8 bases identical to TRBD1. V lost 5 bases to trimming and J lost 8 bases; unmatched junction nucleotides: 10. This CDR3 has 14 amino acids. Germline V gene data show CDR1 as MNHEY and CDR2 as SMNVEV (reference sequence).